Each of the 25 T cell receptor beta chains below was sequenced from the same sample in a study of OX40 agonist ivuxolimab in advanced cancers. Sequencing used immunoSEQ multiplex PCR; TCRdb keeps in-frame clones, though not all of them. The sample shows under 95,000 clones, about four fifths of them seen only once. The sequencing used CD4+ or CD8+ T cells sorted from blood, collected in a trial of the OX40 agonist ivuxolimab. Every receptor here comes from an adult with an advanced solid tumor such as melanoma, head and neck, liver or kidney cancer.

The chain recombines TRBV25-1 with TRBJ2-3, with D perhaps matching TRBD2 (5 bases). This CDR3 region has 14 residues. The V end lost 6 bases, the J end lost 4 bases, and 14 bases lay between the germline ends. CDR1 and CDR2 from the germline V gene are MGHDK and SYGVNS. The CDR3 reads CASSSTGWPDTQYF. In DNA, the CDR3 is TGTGCCAGCAGCAGCACGGGGTGGCCAGATACGCAGTATTTT. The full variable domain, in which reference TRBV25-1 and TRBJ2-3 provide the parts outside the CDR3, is EADIYQTPRYLVIGTGKKITLECSQTMGHDKMYWYQQDPGMELHLIHYSYGVNSTEKGDLSSESTVSRIRTEHFPLTLESARPSHTSQYLCASSSTGWPDTQYFGPGTRLTVL.

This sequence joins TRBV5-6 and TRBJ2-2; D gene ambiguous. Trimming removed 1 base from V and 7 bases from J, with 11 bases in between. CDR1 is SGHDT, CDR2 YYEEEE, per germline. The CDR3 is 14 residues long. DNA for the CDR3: TGTGCCAGCAGCTTGTCCGGAAGGAGCGGGGAGCTGTTTTTT. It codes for CASSLSGRSGELFF.

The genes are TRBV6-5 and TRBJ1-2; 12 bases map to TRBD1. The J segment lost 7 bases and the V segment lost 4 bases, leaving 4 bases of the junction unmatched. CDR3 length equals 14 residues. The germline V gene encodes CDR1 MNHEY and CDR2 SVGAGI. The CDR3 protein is CASSLGQGARGYTF. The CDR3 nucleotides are TGTGCCAGCAGTTTGGGACAGGGGGCGCGTGGCTACACCTTC.

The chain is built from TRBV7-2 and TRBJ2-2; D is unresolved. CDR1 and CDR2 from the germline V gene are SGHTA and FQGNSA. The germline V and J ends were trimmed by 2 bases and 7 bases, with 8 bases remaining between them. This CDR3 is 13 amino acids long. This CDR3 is CASSLQQVGELFF. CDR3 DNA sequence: TGTGCCAGCAGCTTACAGCAAGTCGGGGAGCTGTTTTTT.

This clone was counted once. CDR3 sequence (DNA): TGCGCCAGCAGCCAAGATGGGACAGGGGAAGAGACCCAGTACTTC. Translation: CASSQDGTGEETQYF. The chain links TRBV4-3 to TRBJ2-5; 10 nucleotides align to TRBD1. Germline CDR1 LGHNA, CDR2 YSLEER. This CDR3 region has 15 residues. Trimming cost V 0 bases and J 3 bases; bases outside gene matches: 1.

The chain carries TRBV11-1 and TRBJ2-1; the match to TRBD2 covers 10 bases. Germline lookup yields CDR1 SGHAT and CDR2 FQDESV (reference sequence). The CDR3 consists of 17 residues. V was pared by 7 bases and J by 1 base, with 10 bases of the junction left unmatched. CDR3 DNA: TGTGCCAGCACCTCCGCCAGCGGGGGGGCGTCCTACAATGAGCAGTTCTTC. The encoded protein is CASTSASGGASYNEQFF.

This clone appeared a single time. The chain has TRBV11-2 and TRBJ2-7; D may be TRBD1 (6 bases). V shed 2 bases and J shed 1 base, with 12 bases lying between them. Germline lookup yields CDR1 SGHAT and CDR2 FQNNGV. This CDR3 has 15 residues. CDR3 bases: TGTGCCAGCAGCTTAAACAGGGTTGGGTCCTACGAGCAGTACTTC. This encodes CASSLNRVGSYEQYF.

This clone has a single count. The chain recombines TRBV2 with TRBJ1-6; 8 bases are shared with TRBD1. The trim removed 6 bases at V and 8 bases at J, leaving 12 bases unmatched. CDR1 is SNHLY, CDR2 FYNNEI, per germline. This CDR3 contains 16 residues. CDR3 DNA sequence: TGTGCCAGCAGCCCAAGACAGGGGAGCACGGATTCACCCCTCCACTTT. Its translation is CASSPRQGSTDSPLHF.

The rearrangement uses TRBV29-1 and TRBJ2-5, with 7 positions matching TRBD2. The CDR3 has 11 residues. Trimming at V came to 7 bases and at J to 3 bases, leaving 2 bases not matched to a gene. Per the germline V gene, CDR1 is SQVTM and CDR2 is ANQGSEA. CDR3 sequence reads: CSGGGEETQYF. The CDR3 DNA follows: TGCAGCGGTGGGGGGGAAGAGACCCAGTACTTC.

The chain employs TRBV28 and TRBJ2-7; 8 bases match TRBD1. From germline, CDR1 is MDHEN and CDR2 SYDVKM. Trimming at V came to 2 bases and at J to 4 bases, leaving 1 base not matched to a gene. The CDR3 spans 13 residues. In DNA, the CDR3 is TGTGCCAGCAGTTTACGGACAGGGTACGAGCAGTACGTC. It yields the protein CASSLRTGYEQYV.

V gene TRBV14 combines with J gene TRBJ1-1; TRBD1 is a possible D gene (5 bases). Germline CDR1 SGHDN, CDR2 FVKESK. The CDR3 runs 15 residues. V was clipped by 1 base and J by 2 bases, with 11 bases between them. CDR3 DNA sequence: TGTGCCAGCAGCCAAGTGATTGGGGGTAACACTGAAGCTTTCTTT. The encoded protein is CASSQVIGGNTEAFF.

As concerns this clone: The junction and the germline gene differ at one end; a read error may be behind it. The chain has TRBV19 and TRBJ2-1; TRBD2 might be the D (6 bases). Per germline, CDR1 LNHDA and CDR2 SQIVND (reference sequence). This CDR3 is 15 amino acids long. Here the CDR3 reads CASSIGGVYYNEQFF. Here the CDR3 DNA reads TGTGCCAGTAGCATAGGAGGGGTCTACTACAATGAGCAGTTCTTC.

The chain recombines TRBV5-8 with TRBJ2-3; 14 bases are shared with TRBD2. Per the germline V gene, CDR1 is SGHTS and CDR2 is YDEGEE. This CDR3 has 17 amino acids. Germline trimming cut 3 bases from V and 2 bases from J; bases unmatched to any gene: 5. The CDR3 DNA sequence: TGTGCCAGCAGCTCTGGGACTAGCGGGGGAACCACAGATACGCAGTATTTT. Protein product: CASSSGTSGGTTDTQYF.

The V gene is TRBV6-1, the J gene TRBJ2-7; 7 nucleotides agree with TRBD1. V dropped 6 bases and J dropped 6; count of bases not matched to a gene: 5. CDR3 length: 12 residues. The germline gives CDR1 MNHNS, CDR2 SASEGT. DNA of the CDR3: TGTGCCAGCAGGGTGACAGGGCCCGAGCAGTACTTC. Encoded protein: CASRVTGPEQYF.

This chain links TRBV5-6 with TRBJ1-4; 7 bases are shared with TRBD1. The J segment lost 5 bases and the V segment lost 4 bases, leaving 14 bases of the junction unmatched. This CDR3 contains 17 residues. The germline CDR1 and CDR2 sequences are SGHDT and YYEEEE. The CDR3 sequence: CASSLTPPGQSNEKLFF. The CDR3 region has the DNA TGTGCCAGCAGCCTCACCCCACCGGGACAGTCGAATGAAAAACTGTTTTTT.

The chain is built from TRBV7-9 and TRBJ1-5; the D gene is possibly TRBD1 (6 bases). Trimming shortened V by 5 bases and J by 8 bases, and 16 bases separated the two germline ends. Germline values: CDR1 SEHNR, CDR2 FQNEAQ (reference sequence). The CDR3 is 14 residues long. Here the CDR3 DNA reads TGTGCCAGCAGCACTGGACAGCCAGGGGAGCCCCAGCATTTT. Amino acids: CASSTGQPGEPQHF.

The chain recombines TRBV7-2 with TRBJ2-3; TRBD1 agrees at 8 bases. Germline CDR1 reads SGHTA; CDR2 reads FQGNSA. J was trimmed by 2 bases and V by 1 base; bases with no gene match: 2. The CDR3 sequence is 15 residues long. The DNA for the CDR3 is TGTGCCAGCAGCTTAGGGGACAGGATCACAGATACGCAGTATTTT. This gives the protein CASSLGDRITDTQYF. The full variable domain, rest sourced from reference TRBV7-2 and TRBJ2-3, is GAGVSQSPSNKVTEKGKDVELRCDPISGHTALYWYRQSLGQGLEFLIYFQGNSAPDKSGLPSDRFSAERTGGSVSTLTIQRTQQEDSAVYLCASSLGDRITDTQYFGPGTRLTVL.

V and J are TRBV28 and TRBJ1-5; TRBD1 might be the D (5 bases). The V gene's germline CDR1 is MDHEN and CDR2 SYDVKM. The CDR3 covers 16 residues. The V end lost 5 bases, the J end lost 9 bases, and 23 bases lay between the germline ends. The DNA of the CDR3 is TGTGCCAGCAGTCCTCCACCTGGGGGAGTGGTTGCGCCCCAGCATTTT. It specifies CASSPPPGGVVAPQHF.

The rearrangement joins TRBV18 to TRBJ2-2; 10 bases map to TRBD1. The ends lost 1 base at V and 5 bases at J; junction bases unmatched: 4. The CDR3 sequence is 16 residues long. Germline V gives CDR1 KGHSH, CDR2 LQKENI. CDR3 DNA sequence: TGTGCCAGCTCACCACGAGGGACAGGGGAAACCGGGGAGCTGTTTTTT. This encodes CASSPRGTGETGELFF.

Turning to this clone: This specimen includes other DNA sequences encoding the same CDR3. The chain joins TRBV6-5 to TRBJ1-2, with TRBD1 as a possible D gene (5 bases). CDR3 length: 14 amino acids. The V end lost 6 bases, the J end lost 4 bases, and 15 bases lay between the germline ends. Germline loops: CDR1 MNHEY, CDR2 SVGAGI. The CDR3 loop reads CASRRGGGVYGYTF. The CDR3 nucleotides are TGTGCCAGCAGGCGCGGGGGAGGGGTCTATGGCTACACCTTC.

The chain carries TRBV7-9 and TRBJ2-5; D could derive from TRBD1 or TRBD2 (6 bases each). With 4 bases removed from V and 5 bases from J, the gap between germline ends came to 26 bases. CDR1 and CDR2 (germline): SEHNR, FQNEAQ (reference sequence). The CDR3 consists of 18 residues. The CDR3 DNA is TGTGCCAGCAGCTCAAGGCCCGTACCTAGGGGGGCAGATGAGACCCAGTACTTC. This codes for CASSSRPVPRGADETQYF.

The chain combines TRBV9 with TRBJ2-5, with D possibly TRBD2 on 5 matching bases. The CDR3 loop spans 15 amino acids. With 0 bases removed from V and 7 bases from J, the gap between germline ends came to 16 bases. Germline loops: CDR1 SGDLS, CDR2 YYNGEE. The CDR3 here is CASSVAWSREGTQYF. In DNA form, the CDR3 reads TGTGCCAGCAGCGTAGCTTGGTCGAGGGAAGGGACCCAGTACTTC.

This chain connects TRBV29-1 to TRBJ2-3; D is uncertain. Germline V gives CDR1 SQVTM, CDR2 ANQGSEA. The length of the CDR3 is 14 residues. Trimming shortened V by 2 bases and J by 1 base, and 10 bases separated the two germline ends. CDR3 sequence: CSVERLVGTDTQYF. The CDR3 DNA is TGCAGCGTTGAACGGCTTGTAGGCACAGATACGCAGTATTTT.

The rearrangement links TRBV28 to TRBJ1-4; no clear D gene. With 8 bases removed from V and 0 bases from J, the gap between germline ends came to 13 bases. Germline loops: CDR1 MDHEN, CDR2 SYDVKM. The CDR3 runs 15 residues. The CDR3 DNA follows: TGTGCCAGCGGTGAGGTACTTGCAACTAATGAAAAACTGTTTTTT. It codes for CASGEVLATNEKLFF.

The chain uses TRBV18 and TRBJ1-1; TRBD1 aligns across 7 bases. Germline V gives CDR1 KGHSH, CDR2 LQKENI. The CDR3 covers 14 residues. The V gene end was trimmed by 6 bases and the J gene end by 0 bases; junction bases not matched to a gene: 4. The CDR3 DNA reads TGTGCCAGCTCCCGGGACAGAATGAACACTGAAGCTTTCTTT. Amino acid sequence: CASSRDRMNTEAFF.